The clone carrying this T cell receptor (beta chain) was observed a few times. Its matching antigen is unknown. The data were obtained in a study of T cells after yellow fever vaccination. Study context: Any fraction with a low cell number was prepared using SMART-Seq v4 Ultra Low Input.

The study made its TCR cDNA through 5'RACE template switching. That step introduced a universal primer site along with UMIs. TCRdb re-analysed the 5' RACE reads in MiXCR, keeping a single row per CDR3 protein. The data contain some 670,000 distinct CDR3 sequences, about 12% of them singletons. Whole-study findings and limits: Abundant clonotypes from the bulk population could contaminate FACS-sorted repertoires. The booster saw the reappearance of most primary-vaccination clones (approximately 97% CD4, 80% to 90% CD8).

The sequenced sample was PBMCs, obtained on the day of the yellow fever booster vaccination. This receptor was obtained from a young man who received the YFV17D yellow fever vaccine.

DNA for the CDR3: TGTGCCAGCAGCTTAGGTCTGCAGACGCGGCAGTACTTC. Amino acid sequence: CASSLGLQTRQYF. J is TRBJ2-7 and V is TRBV7-2; D gene uncertain. V was cut by 1 base and J by 9 bases, with 13 bases left in between. The CDR3 has 13 amino acids. Germline V gene data show CDR1 as SGHTA and CDR2 as FQGNSA.